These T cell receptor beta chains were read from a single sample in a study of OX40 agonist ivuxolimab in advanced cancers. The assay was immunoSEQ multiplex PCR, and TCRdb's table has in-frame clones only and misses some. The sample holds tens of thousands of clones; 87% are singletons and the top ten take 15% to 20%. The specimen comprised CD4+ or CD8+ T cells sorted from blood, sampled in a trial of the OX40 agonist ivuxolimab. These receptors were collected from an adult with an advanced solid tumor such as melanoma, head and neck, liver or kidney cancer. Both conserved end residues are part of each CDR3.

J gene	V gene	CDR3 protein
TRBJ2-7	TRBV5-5	CASSLDGTAYEQYF
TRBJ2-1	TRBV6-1	CASIRWAGVGNEQFF
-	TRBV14	CASSQNPGQGPYEQYF
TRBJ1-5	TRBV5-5	CASAGQGAINQPQHF
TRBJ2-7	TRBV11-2	CASSLGLARAEQYF
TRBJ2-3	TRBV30	CAWSAGAADTQYF
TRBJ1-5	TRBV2	CASSEEGTINQPQHF
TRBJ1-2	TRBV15	CATSRGQALDYTF
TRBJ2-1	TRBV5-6	CASSLAHGSSYNEQFF
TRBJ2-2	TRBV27	CASSLTGQGFLFF
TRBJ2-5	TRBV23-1	CASSQLGTAQETQYF
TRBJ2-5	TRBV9	CASSLGQPAETQYF
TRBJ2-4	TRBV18	CASSPMTGALAKNIQYF
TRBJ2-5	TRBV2	CATTALGKTQYF
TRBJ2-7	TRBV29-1	CSVPAGEAYEQYF
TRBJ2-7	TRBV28	CASSSRTGTNGIEQYF
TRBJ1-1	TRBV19	CASSRRENTEAFF
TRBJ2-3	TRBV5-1	CASRQGRTDTQYF
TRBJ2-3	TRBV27	CASSLSCPDTQYF
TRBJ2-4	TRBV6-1	CASSEEGIAFILAKNIQYF
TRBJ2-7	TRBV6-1	CASMDRGESSEQYF
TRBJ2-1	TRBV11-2	CASRGTIDEQFF
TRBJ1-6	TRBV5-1	CASSLDGTGVYNSPLHF
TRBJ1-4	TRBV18	CASSPRAQGSEKLFF
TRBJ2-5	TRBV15	CATSSQLEFQETQYF
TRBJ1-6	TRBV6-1	CASREIDRGSYNSPLHF
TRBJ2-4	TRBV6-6	CASTPGRAKNIQYF
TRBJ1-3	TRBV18	CASSPYAGTRGSNTIYF
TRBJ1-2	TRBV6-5	CATLDRGNGYTF
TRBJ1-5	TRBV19	CASRGDRSSNQPQHF
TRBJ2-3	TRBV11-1	CASSRLADMADTQYF
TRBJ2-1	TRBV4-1	CASSLQGLAISYNEQFF
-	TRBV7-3	CASSPPGRAYEQYF
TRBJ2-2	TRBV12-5	CASGLVSGRVDTGELFF
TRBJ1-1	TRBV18	CASSPSGGGEMNTEAFF
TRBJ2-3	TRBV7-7	CASSPGLAGATDTQYF
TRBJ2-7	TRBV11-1	CASSPDLSYEQYF
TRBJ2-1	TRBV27	CASSSTRSSYNEQFF
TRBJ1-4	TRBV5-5	CASSFLGPSNEKLFF
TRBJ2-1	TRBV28	CASHMGNEQFF
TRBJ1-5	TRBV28	CASRTGFNQPQHF
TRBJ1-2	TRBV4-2	CASSQEHRGGNYGYTF
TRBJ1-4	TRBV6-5	CASSLGGGNEKLFF
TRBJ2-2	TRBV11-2	CASSSGTGLDTGELFF
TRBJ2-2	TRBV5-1	CASSFSGGTGELFF
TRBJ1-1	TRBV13	CASSLGDSNTEAFF
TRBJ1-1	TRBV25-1	CASSGYTEAFF
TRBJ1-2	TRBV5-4	CASSLGLNYGYTF
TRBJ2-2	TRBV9	CASSASGRISTGELFF
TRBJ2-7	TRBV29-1	CSVESLAGASYEQYF
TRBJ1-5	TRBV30	CAWSPLTGDGNQPQHF
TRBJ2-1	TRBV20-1	CGSGPYNEQFF
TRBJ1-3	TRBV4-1	CASSQVSGNTIYF
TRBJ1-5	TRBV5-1	CASSLSGEFNQPQHF
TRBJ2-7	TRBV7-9	CASSLGGQGRYEQYF
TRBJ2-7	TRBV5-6	CASSLLREILRVQYF
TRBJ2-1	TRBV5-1	CASSLADSYNEQFF
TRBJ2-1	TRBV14	CASSRLQGAVSNEQFF